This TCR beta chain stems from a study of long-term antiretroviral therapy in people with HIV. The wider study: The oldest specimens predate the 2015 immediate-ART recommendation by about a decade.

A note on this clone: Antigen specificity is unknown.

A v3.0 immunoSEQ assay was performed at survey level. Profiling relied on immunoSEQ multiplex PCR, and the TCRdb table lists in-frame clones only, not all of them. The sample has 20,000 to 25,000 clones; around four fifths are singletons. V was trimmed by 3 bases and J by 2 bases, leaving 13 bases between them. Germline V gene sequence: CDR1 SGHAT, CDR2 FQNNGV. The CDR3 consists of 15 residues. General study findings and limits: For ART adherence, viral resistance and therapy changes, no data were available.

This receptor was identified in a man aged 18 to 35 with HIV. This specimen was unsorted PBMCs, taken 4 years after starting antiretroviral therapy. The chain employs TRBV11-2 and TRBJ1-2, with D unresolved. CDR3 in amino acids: CASSLSPGLNYGYTF. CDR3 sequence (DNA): TGTGCCAGCAGCTTGTCTCCCGGGCTGAACTATGGCTACACCTTC.